These T cell receptor beta chains were read from a single sample in a study of early T cells in non-severe SARS-CoV-2 infection. TCRdb fed the 5' RACE reads into MiXCR, producing one record per CDR3 protein. The sample carries 70,000 or so distinct CDR3 sequences, approximately 10% recorded once. The material sequenced was whole blood. The receptors shown here come from an adult who was a healthcare worker with PCR-confirmed SARS-CoV-2 infection or an uninfected control (not recorded which). The CDR3 runs from the conserved cysteine through the conserved F or W. A D gene is named only where the DNA matches it firmly. Not every row has a clone size; where given, it reads once, few, many or a size class.

D,size,J,V,CDR3,DNA
-,few,TRBJ2-7,TRBV6-6,CASSSTRPYEQYF,TGTGCCAGCAGTTCGACCCGGCCCTACGAGCAGTACTTC
-,many,TRBJ1-3,TRBV28,CASSVQQISGNTIYF,TGTGCCAGCAGTGTACAGCAAATCTCTGGAAACACCATATATTTT
TRBD1,many,TRBJ2-2,TRBV9,CASSAGTGSTGELFF,TGTGCCAGCAGCGCCGGGACAGGGAGCACCGGGGAGCTGTTTTTT
TRBD1,many,TRBJ1-2,TRBV27,CASSLAGQGTGYTF,TGTGCCAGCAGTTTAGCGGGACAGGGGACCGGCTACACCTTC
-,many,TRBJ2-1,TRBV4-1,CASSSSGNEQFF,TGCGCCAGCAGCTCTTCAGGGAATGAGCAGTTCTTC
-,-,TRBJ2-3,TRBV7-2,CASSFFADTQYF,TGTGCCAGCAGCTTTTTCGCAGATACGCAGTATTTT
TRBD2,few,TRBJ2-3,TRBV6-1,CAIYKRDTDTQYF,TGTGCCATCTACAAGCGGGACACAGATACGCAGTATTTT
TRBD2,-,TRBJ2-2,TRBV5-1,CASQGLAHTGELFF,TGCGCCAGCCAGGGACTAGCACACACCGGGGAGCTGTTTTTT
-,few,TRBJ2-2,TRBV6-5,CASRLWGELFF,TGTGCCAGCAGACTATGGGGGGAGCTGTTTTTT
-,few,TRBJ1-2,TRBV2,CASTPGTANYGYTF,TGTGCCAGCACTCCAGGAACAGCTAACTATGGCTACACCTTC
TRBD1,-,TRBJ2-5,TRBV18,CASSPRTGFQETQYF,TGTGCCAGCTCACCGAGGACAGGGTTTCAAGAGACCCAGTACTTC
-,few,TRBJ1-1,TRBV27,CASRMQGKNTEAFF,TGTGCCAGCAGGATGCAGGGGAAGAACACTGAAGCTTTCTTT
TRBD2,-,TRBJ2-1,TRBV10-3,CAIRGTSGSMDNEQFF,TGTGCCATCAGGGGGACTAGCGGGAGTATGGACAATGAGCAGTTCTTC
TRBD2,many,TRBJ2-1,TRBV19,CASSPWTSGTLNEQFF,TGTGCCAGTAGTCCATGGACTAGCGGGACATTAAATGAGCAGTTCTTC
-,-,TRBJ2-1,TRBV7-3,CASSPQGGENEQFF,TGTGCCAGCAGCCCCCAAGGGGGGGAGAATGAGCAGTTCTTC
-,-,TRBJ2-2,TRBV12-3/TRBV12-4,CASSLYSVATGELFF,TGTGCCAGCAGTTTGTATTCGGTGGCGACCGGGGAGCTGTTTTTT
-,-,TRBJ2-4,TRBV9,CASSVVGAKNIQYF,TGTGCCAGCAGCGTAGTGGGAGCCAAAAACATTCAGTACTTC
-,many,TRBJ2-2,TRBV5-1,CASSLEAREGELFF,TGCGCCAGCAGCTTGGAGGCGCGGGAAGGGGAGCTGTTTTTT
-,-,TRBJ1-6,TRBV3-1,CASSQVGGQTNSPLHF,TGTGCCAGCAGCCAAGTGGGAGGACAGACCAATTCACCCCTCCACTTT
TRBD1,-,TRBJ1-4,TRBV28,CASRLSGGAGEKLFF,TGTGCCAGCAGGCTCTCAGGGGGCGCGGGTGAAAAACTGTTTTTT
-,few,TRBJ2-2,TRBV29-1,CSVYWTVNTGELFF,TGCAGCGTTTACTGGACAGTGAACACCGGGGAGCTGTTTTTT
TRBD2,few,TRBJ2-3,TRBV2,CASSLTGGPGDTQYF,TGTGCCAGCAGTTTAACGGGAGGGCCGGGAGATACGCAGTATTTT
-,many,TRBJ2-1,TRBV6-2/TRBV6-3,CASRNLNGLGEQFF,TGTGCCAGCAGAAATTTGAACGGACTGGGTGAGCAGTTCTTC
TRBD2,few,TRBJ2-7,TRBV12-3/TRBV12-4,CASSWTSNYYEQYF,TGTGCCAGCAGCTGGACTAGCAACTACTACGAGCAGTACTTC
-,-,TRBJ2-5,TRBV4-2,CASSQDETQYF,TGTGCCAGCAGCCAAGATGAGACCCAGTACTTC
-,-,TRBJ1-6,TRBV2,CASSSPLHF,TGTGCCAGCTCTTCACCCCTCCACTTT
-,-,TRBJ2-5,TRBV20-1,CSASRRQGGVETQYF,TGCAGTGCTAGCCGCCGGCAGGGAGGTGTTGAGACCCAGTACTTC
-,few,TRBJ1-4,TRBV5-6,CASSLDPSATNEKLFF,TGTGCCAGCAGCTTGGACCCCAGTGCAACTAATGAAAAACTGTTTTTT
TRBD1,many,TRBJ1-2,TRBV7-9,CASSTTGGSYGYTF,TGTGCCAGCAGCACGACAGGGGGGTCCTATGGCTACACCTTC
-,-,TRBJ2-3,TRBV5-1,CASSLETTSTDTQYF,TGCGCCAGCAGCTTGGAGACAACTAGCACAGATACGCAGTATTTT
-,-,TRBJ1-1,TRBV4-1,CASSHAPDGNTEAFF,TGCGCCAGCAGCCACGCCCCTGACGGGAACACTGAAGCTTTCTTT
-,many,TRBJ1-5,TRBV6-1,CASSEARVYSNQPQHF,TGTGCCAGCAGTGAAGCAAGGGTTTATAGCAATCAGCCCCAGCATTTT
-,few,TRBJ2-2,TRBV25-1,CASSELGNTGELFF,TGTGCCAGCAGTGAGTTAGGGAACACCGGGGAGCTGTTTTTT
TRBD1,-,TRBJ2-3,TRBV19,CASSMGQGADTQYF,TGTGCCAGTAGTATGGGACAGGGGGCAGATACGCAGTATTTT
-,many,TRBJ2-7,TRBV7-2,CASSSRPYEQYF,TGTGCCAGCAGCTCCCGACCTTACGAGCAGTACTTC
-,many,TRBJ2-7,TRBV12-3/TRBV12-4,CASSSRQEQYF,TGTGCCAGCAGTTCCCGACAGGAGCAGTACTTC
TRBD2,few,TRBJ2-1,TRBV2,CASSLGLVTVSEQFF,TGTGCCAGCAGTCTCGGACTAGTCACCGTTAGTGAGCAGTTCTTC
TRBD2,many,TRBJ2-7,TRBV20-1,CSARVWREGAYEQYF,TGCAGTGCTAGAGTGTGGCGGGAGGGCGCCTACGAGCAGTACTTC
-,few,TRBJ2-5,TRBV20-1,CSASLGGRKTQYF,TGCAGTGCTTCCTTGGGGGGGCGAAAGACCCAGTACTTC
-,-,TRBJ1-1,TRBV20-1,CSARGGYTEAFF,TGCAGTGCTAGAGGAGGGTACACTGAAGCTTTCTTT
-,few,TRBJ2-7,TRBV20-1,CSVGSSYEQYF,TGCAGTGTTGGCAGTTCCTACGAGCAGTACTTC
-,-,TRBJ2-7,TRBV28,CASSPRLVDEQYF,TGTGCCAGCAGTCCGCGACTAGTAGACGAGCAGTACTTC
-,-,TRBJ1-1,TRBV4-3,CASSQVGGATEAFF,TGCGCCAGCAGTCAAGTTGGGGGGGCCACTGAAGCTTTCTTT